This entry features one TCR beta chain sequence. Sample time point: after dendritic cell vaccination, including at tumor progression/relapse. This entry belongs to a study of glioma-infiltrating T cells after dendritic cell vaccination. The ends were cut back, 0 bases at V and 7 bases at J, with 10 bases in the middle. Germline V gene lookup returns CDR1 MNHNY and CDR2 SVGAGI (reference sequence). This CDR3 contains 15 residues. The data were produced by immunoSEQ multiplex PCR, yet TCRdb's version contains in-frame clones alone and is incomplete. The sample carries 50,000 to 60,000 clones, roughly 80% recorded once.

This chain joins TRBV6-6 and TRBJ1-6; possibly TRBD1 for D (5 bases). The clonotype originates from a human donor with glioblastoma. Material: blood, obtained after dendritic cell vaccination. The CDR3 DNA reads as TGTGCCAGCAGTTACTCGATAGACAGAAATTCACCCCTCCACTTT. Its translation is CASSYSIDRNSPLHF.